Below, 15 T cell receptor beta chains from the same sample are listed, as sequenced in a study of monozygotic twins with inflammatory bowel disease. TCRdb derives one entry per CDR3 protein from the 5' RACE reads, leaving out DNA. Recorded for this sample: around 97,000 distinct CDR3 sequences. Input material: blood. The receptor set was obtained from a human donor with ulcerative colitis or Crohn's disease, or a healthy co-twin of an affected twin (not recorded which).

This CDR3 is CASSLESYEQYF. The V and J genes are TRBV5-1 and TRBJ2-7. The CDR3 spans 12 residues. Germline assignment: CDR1 SGHRS and CDR2 YFSETQ.

V usage is TRBV28 and J usage is TRBJ2-7; with no DNA, the TCRdb D assignment of TRBD1 cannot be verified. The CDR3 covers 15 residues. Germline CDR1 and CDR2: MDHEN and SYDVKM. CDR3 sequence reads: CASTTDRDLSYEQYF.

The gene calls are TRBV5-1 and TRBJ2-1; with no DNA, the TCRdb D assignment of TRBD1 cannot be verified. The CDR3 spans 16 residues. CDR1 SGHRS and CDR2 YFSETQ come from the germline V gene. The CDR3 spells CASSPNRDRVYDEQFF.

The chain uses TRBV9 and TRBJ1-2; TCRdb's D gene call, TRBD1, goes unchecked for lack of DNA. The CDR3 runs 15 residues. Germline CDR1 SGDLS, CDR2 YYNGEE. CDR3 sequence: CASSAGTFSGDGYTF. The whole variable domain, remainder taken from reference TRBV9 and TRBJ1-2, is DSGVTQTPKHLITATGQRVTLRCSPRSGDLSVYWYQQSLDQGLQFLIQYYNGEERAKGNILERFSAQQFPDLHSELNLSSLELGDSALYFCASSAGTFSGDGYTFGSGTRLTVV.

This chain connects TRBV24-1 to TRBJ1-3; TCRdb names TRBD1, which stays unverified in the absence of DNA. This CDR3 has 16 residues. The germline CDR1 and CDR2 sequences are KGHDR and SFDVKD. The CDR3 loop is CATSDVGTGGGNTIYF.

V usage is TRBV11-2 and J usage is TRBJ2-5. The CDR3 extends over 13 amino acids. Germline values: CDR1 SGHAT, CDR2 FQNNGV. The CDR3: CASSPAWSETQYF.

V usage is TRBV11-2 and J usage is TRBJ2-1. The CDR3 runs 16 residues. Germline V gene data show CDR1 as SGHAT and CDR2 as FQNNGV. CDR3: CASSLVAGGPYNEQFF.

The V and J genes are TRBV6-5 and TRBJ2-2. Germline CDR1 is MNHEY and CDR2 is SVGAGI. There are 15 residues in the CDR3. The CDR3: CASSYSNLNTGELFF.

CDR3 sequence: CSAREGGELFF. The chain combines TRBV20-1 with TRBJ2-2. This CDR3 comprises 11 residues. Germline-derived CDR1 and CDR2 are DFQATT and SNEGSKA (reference sequence).

V is TRBV7-9 and J is TRBJ2-5; the TCRdb call, TRBD1, lacks DNA for checking. Germline-derived CDR1 and CDR2 are SEHNR and FQNEAQ (reference sequence). This CDR3 region has 17 residues. The chain's CDR3 is CASSLGRTGTGSETQYF.

V and J are TRBV6-5 and TRBJ1-1; as DNA is missing, the TRBD1 call by TCRdb cannot be tested. The CDR3 extends over 13 amino acids. CDR1 is MNHEY and CDR2 is SVGAGI in the germline V gene. The CDR3 here is CASSYGTGSEAFF.

The chain links TRBV9 to TRBJ2-5; with no DNA, the TCRdb D assignment of TRBD2 cannot be verified. Germline CDR1 is SGDLS and CDR2 is YYNGEE. The CDR3 loop spans 15 amino acids. The CDR3 region is CASSVGVAGVETQYF.

V and J are TRBV5-1 and TRBJ1-6; TCRdb lists TRBD1, though no DNA is available to test this call. The CDR3 runs to 18 residues. CDR1 and CDR2 from the germline V gene are SGHRS and YFSETQ. The CDR3 region is CASSLGQGRTTNNSPLHF.

The V call is TRBV10-3, the J call TRBJ1-1; the TCRdb call, TRBD1, lacks DNA for checking. CDR1 and CDR2 from the germline V gene are ENHRY and SYGVKD. The CDR3 loop spans 13 amino acids. This chain's CDR3 is CAIRAGVRTEAFF.

The V gene is TRBV19, the J gene TRBJ2-2. Germline V gene data show CDR1 as LNHDA and CDR2 as SQIVND (reference sequence). The CDR3 has 15 amino acids. The CDR3 loop reads CASSIVGKNTGELFF.